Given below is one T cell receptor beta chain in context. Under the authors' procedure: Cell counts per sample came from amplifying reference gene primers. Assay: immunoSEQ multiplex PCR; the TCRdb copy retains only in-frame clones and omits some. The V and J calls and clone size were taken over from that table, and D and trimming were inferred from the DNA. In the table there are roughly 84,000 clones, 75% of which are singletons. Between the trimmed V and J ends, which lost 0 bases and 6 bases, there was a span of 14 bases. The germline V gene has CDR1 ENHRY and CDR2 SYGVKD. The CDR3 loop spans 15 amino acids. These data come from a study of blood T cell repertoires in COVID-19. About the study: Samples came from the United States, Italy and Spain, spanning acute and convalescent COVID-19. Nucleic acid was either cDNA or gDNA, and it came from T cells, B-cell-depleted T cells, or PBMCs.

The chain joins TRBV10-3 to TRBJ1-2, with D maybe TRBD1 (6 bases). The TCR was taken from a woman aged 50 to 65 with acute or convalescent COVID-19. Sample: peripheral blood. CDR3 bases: TGTGCCATCAGTGAGTCGGTTGGGCAGGGGAATGGCTACACCTTC. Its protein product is CAISESVGQGNGYTF.